The entry below describes one T cell receptor beta chain. The antigen remains unidentified. Other nucleotide sequences in the sample specify the same CDR3. TCRdb's copy holds only in-frame clones and misses some; the assay was immunoSEQ multiplex PCR. The repertoire has roughly 760,000 clones, 74% of them found once; the top ten carry approximately 1.7%. The sample originates from a study of shared clonotypes between healthy human individuals. Study-wide findings and caveats: Among non-shared clonotypes, generation probabilities were lower than among those shared by all four donors.

V lost 4 bases and J lost 3; bases outside the gene matches: 1. CDR3 length: 12 residues. Germline V gene lookup returns CDR1 SGHRS and CDR2 YFSETQ. This TCR derives from a woman in her thirties in good health. The sample taken for sequencing was memory CD4+ T cells sorted from blood. Subset given: CD45RA-negative fraction. The chain combines TRBV5-1 with TRBJ2-7, with TRBD1 matching 7 bases. The CDR3 region is CASSRDSYEQYF. The CDR3 coding sequence is TGCGCCAGCAGCCGGGACAGCTACGAGCAGTACTTC.